A single sample gave rise to the 11 T cell receptor beta chains below, sequenced in a study of T cell responses to AZD1222 COVID-19 vaccine. Only in-frame clones appear in the TCRdb table, and some are missing; sequencing was by immunoSEQ multiplex PCR. The sample records under 150,000 clones, more than 85% being singletons. The material was peripheral blood, obtained on day 0 of AZD1222 vaccination. These receptors were obtained from an adult in good health.

This chain joins TRBV6-2 or TRBV6-3 and TRBJ1-5; D uncertain. CDR1 and CDR2 from the germline V gene are MNHEY and SVGEGT. The CDR3 extends over 16 amino acids. V shed 6 bases and J shed 0 bases, with 15 bases lying between them. The CDR3 DNA reads as TGTGCCAGCAGCCCGATGGGCCTACGTAGCAATCAGCCCCAGCATTTT. Encoded protein: CASSPMGLRSNQPQHF.

The V call is TRBV28, the J call TRBJ2-1, with TRBD2 as a possible D gene (6 bases). Germline CDR1 reads MDHEN; CDR2 reads SYDVKM. With 6 bases removed from V and 0 bases from J, the gap between germline ends came to 18 bases. This CDR3 has 17 amino acids. The CDR3 sequence: CASSSPLEGSSYNEQFF. For the CDR3, the DNA is TGTGCCAGCAGCTCACCCTTGGAGGGGAGCTCCTACAATGAGCAGTTCTTC.

The chain employs TRBV10-3 and TRBJ1-1; D remains unclear. Trimming took off 4 bases at V and 0 bases at J, with 9 bases between the two ends. The CDR3 covers 14 residues. CDR1 and CDR2 from the germline V gene are ENHRY and SYGVKD. The CDR3 DNA reads as TGTGCCATCAGTGGTGCAGATATGAACACTGAAGCTTTCTTT. Protein product: CAISGADMNTEAFF.

V is TRBV15 and J is TRBJ2-1, with a weak D call TRBD1 (6 bases). Trimming cost V 0 bases and J 8 bases, with 11 bases left between them. The length of the CDR3 is 14 residues. Germline V gene data show CDR1 as LNHNV and CDR2 as YYDKDF (reference sequence). This chain's CDR3 is CATSRDPGVYEQFF. The CDR3 nucleotides read TGTGCCACCAGCAGAGATCCAGGGGTCTATGAGCAGTTCTTC.

The gene calls are TRBV6-5 and TRBJ2-7; possibly TRBD1 or TRBD2 for D (5 bases each). The CDR3 has 14 amino acids. CDR1 is MNHEY and CDR2 is SVGAGI in the germline V gene. Trimming took off 0 bases at V and 6 bases at J, with 12 bases between the two ends. The DNA of the CDR3 is TGTGCCAGCAGTTACTCGAGCCGAGGGACCGAGCAGTACTTC. It specifies CASSYSSRGTEQYF.

This rearrangement joins TRBV19 to TRBJ1-5, with 7 bases lining up with TRBD1. Germline assignment: CDR1 LNHDA and CDR2 SQIVND (reference sequence). This CDR3 region has 13 residues. Trimming at V came to 7 bases and at J to 6 bases, leaving 6 bases not matched to a gene. CDR3 protein: CASKNPGGQPQHF. The CDR3 bases are TGTGCCAGTAAAAACCCAGGGGGTCAGCCCCAGCATTTT.

V usage is TRBV28 and J usage is TRBJ1-3; the D gene is possibly TRBD1 (6 bases). The CDR3 length is 14 residues. Germline V gene data show CDR1 as MDHEN and CDR2 as SYDVKM. Trimming took off 6 bases at V and 4 bases at J, with 13 bases between the two ends. CDR3 nucleotide sequence: TGTGCCAGCAGCCTTGGACAGCTCGGAAACACCATATATTTT. Translated, it gives CASSLGQLGNTIYF.

This clone was picked up one time. This chain links TRBV6-5 with TRBJ2-6; D uncertain. Germline values: CDR1 MNHEY, CDR2 SVGAGI. The CDR3 loop spans 15 amino acids. The V gene lost 7 bases and the J gene lost 1 base, with 11 bases spanning the gap. The DNA for the CDR3 is TGTGCCAGCATGCCAGCGCCTTCTGGGGCCAACGTCCTGACTTTC. This encodes CASMPAPSGANVLTF.

This chain connects TRBV5-4 to TRBJ2-7; D is tentatively TRBD1 or TRBD2 (5 bases each). CDR1 SGHNT and CDR2 YYREEE come from the germline V gene (reference sequence). Trimming shortened V by 1 base and J by 1 base, and 9 bases separated the two germline ends. The CDR3 is 14 amino acids. CDR3 coding DNA: TGTGCCAGCAGCTTGCGGGGCCCGTCCTACGAGCAGTACTTC. Translated: CASSLRGPSYEQYF.

The chain employs TRBV10-3 and TRBJ1-1; D gene uncertain. Germline CDR1 ENHRY, CDR2 SYGVKD. This CDR3 has 14 amino acids. The germline V and J ends were trimmed by 3 bases and 5 bases, with 13 bases remaining between them. This CDR3 is CAISDSAGWTEAFF. The CDR3 DNA reads TGTGCCATCAGTGATTCGGCCGGGTGGACTGAAGCTTTCTTT.

J is TRBJ2-1 and V is TRBV21-1; whether TRBD2, the table's D call, matches the DNA was not checked. TRBV21-1 is annotated as a pseudogene. The CDR3 contains 18 residues. This CDR3 is CASSKDGRAGGPGNEQFF. For the CDR3, the DNA is TGTGCCAGCAGCAAAGATGGACGGGCGGGAGGGCCCGGTAATGAGCAGTTCTTC.